The 11 T cell receptor beta chains below come from one sample, sequenced in a study of cytomegalovirus exposure and HLA in healthy donors (dated by TCRdb to 2016 to 2017). Receptor amplification or capture employed the immunoSEQ multiplex PCR assay. For the multiplex PCR, a mixture combining 60 forward primers for TCR Vbeta segments and 13 reverse primers for TCR Jbeta segments was used. TCRdb took this table from immuneACCESS and kept in-frame rearrangements with V and J called. Such tables lack part of the clones; where checked against another copy, unresolved V genes explain under half of the gap, and the rest is unexplained. The sample profile shows 100,000 to 150,000 clones; around three quarters of them were found once. Clones ranked in the top ten supply 1.8% of the sample. Sample: PBMCs. The receptor source for this set is a woman in her forties or fifties in good health and CMV-seronegative.

The chain links TRBV5-1 to TRBJ2-3, with 11 bases fitting TRBD2. The CDR3 spans 14 residues. Per germline, CDR1 SGHRS and CDR2 YFSETQ. With V trimmed by 7 bases and J by 6 bases, 7 bases remained unmatched. DNA of the CDR3: TGCGCCAGCGGACTAGCGGGTTCATTGGATACGCAGTATTTT. As protein: CASGLAGSLDTQYF. The whole variable domain, remainder taken from reference TRBV5-1 and TRBJ2-3, is KAGVTQTPRYLIKTRGQQVTLSCSPISGHRSVSWYQQTPGQGLQFLFEYFSETQRNKGNFPGRFSGRQFSNSRSEMNVSTLELGDSALYLCASGLAGSLDTQYFGPGTRLTVL.

This chain joins TRBV9 and TRBJ2-2, with D possibly matching TRBD2 (6 bases). CDR3 length equals 15 residues. The V gene lost 2 bases and the J gene lost 6 bases, with 14 bases spanning the gap. Germline V gives CDR1 SGDLS, CDR2 YYNGEE. CDR3 sequence: CASSVTSLVPGELFF. The CDR3 DNA sequence: TGTGCCAGCAGCGTCACTAGCTTAGTACCCGGGGAGCTGTTTTTT.

The gene calls are TRBV29-1 and TRBJ2-3, with 8 bases lining up with TRBD2. The V segment lost 8 bases and the J segment 2 bases; nucleotides outside the gene matches: 21. Germline lookup yields CDR1 SQVTM and CDR2 ANQGSEA. The CDR3 is 18 amino acids. CDR3 region: CSTGGGAGEIGATDTQYF. The CDR3 nucleotides read TGCAGCACCGGAGGTGGAGCGGGAGAAATTGGGGCCACAGATACGCAGTATTTT.

With regard to this clone: One end of the junction fails to match germline, which may point to a read error. The V call is TRBV19, the J call TRBJ1-2; D not resolved. Germline CDR1 LNHDA, CDR2 SQIVND (reference sequence). CDR3 length: 13 residues. In DNA form, the CDR3 reads TGTGCCAGCAGTGGGTTTTCGGACTACGGCTACACCTTC. This sequence encodes CASSGFSDYGYTF.

The CDR3 loop is CASSFPRTGGSYNEQFF. For the CDR3, the DNA is TGTGCCAGCAGTTTCCCCAGGACAGGGGGCTCCTACAATGAGCAGTTCTTC. V and J are TRBV28 and TRBJ2-1; 10 bases map to TRBD1. Trimming removed 3 bases from V and 0 bases from J; junction bases left unmatched: 5. The CDR3 length is 17 residues. Germline values: CDR1 MDHEN, CDR2 SYDVKM.

The chain carries TRBV30 and TRBJ2-3, with D perhaps matching TRBD1 (5 bases). Per the germline V gene, CDR1 is GTSNPN and CDR2 is SVGIG (reference sequence). Trimming removed 2 bases at V and 0 bases at J, with 12 bases between. The CDR3 covers 15 residues. DNA for the CDR3: TGTGCCTGGAGTAGGGCAGGGTCGAGCACAGATACGCAGTATTTT. Protein: CAWSRAGSSTDTQYF.

V and J are TRBV4-2 and TRBJ1-1; D is unclear. Germline lookup yields CDR1 LGHNA and CDR2 YNFKEQ. Trimming shortened V by 3 bases and J by 2 bases, and 13 bases separated the two germline ends. This CDR3 has 15 amino acids. The chain's CDR3 is CASSQTLGGNTEAFF. CDR3 coding DNA: TGTGCCAGCAGCCAGACACTCGGAGGAAACACTGAAGCTTTCTTT.

The sample holds one count of this clone. This chain uses TRBV5-1 with TRBJ2-2, with 11 bases lining up with TRBD2. Germline V gene lookup returns CDR1 SGHRS and CDR2 YFSETQ. This CDR3 has 18 amino acids. With V trimmed by 0 bases and J by 5 bases, 9 bases remained unmatched. The CDR3 is CASSLELAGDRETGELFF. The CDR3, as DNA: TGCGCCAGCAGCTTGGAACTAGCGGGAGATCGGGAAACCGGGGAGCTGTTTTTT.

The chain recombines TRBV30 with TRBJ1-2; D remains unclear. The CDR3 is 9 residues long. Per germline, CDR1 GTSNPN and CDR2 SVGIG (reference sequence). V gave up 5 bases and J gave up 7 bases, with 5 bases separating them. The CDR3 nucleotides read TGTGCCTGGGGAGGTGGCTACACCTTC. The encoded protein is CAWGGGYTF.

The chain uses TRBV28 and TRBJ1-1; tentative D call: TRBD1 (5 bases). V lost 11 bases and J lost 1, with 17 bases in between. The CDR3 runs 14 residues. CDR1 MDHEN and CDR2 SYDVKM come from the germline V gene. Written as DNA, the CDR3 is TGTGCCTGCTACACTCCTAGGGGGAACACTGAAGCTTTCTTT. Protein sequence: CACYTPRGNTEAFF. The full variable domain, completed using reference TRBV28 and TRBJ1-1, is DVKVTQSSRYLVKRTGEKVFLECVQDMDHENMFWYRQDPGLGLRLIYFSYDVKMKEKGDIPEGYSVSREKKERFSLILESASTNQTSMYLCACYTPRGNTEAFFGQGTRLTVV.

This clone appeared a single time. This chain joins TRBV5-4 and TRBJ2-7, with 9 bases lining up with TRBD2. Germline V CDR1 and CDR2: SGHNT, YYREEE (reference sequence). V was pared by 0 bases and J by 6 bases, with 10 bases of the junction left unmatched. This CDR3 comprises 16 residues. The DNA of the CDR3 is TGTGCCAGCAGCTTGGGAACGGGTAGCGGGAGAGCCGAGCAGTACTTC. It is translated as CASSLGTGSGRAEQYF.